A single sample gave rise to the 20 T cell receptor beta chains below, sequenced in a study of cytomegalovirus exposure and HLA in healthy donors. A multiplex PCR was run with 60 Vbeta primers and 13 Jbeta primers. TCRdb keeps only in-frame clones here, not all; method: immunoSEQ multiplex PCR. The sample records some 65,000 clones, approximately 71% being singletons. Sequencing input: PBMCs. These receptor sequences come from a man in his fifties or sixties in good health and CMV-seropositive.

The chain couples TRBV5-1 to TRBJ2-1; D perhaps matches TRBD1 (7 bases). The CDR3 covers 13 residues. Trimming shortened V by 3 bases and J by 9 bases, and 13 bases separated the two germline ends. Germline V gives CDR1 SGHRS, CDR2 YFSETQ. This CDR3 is CASSSSQGGEQFF. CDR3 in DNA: TGCGCCAGCAGCTCTTCCCAGGGGGGTGAGCAGTTCTTC. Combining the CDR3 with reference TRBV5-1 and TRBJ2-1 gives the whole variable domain KAGVTQTPRYLIKTRGQQVTLSCSPISGHRSVSWYQQTPGQGLQFLFEYFSETQRNKGNFPGRFSGRQFSNSRSEMNVSTLELGDSALYLCASSSSQGGEQFFGPGTRLTVL.

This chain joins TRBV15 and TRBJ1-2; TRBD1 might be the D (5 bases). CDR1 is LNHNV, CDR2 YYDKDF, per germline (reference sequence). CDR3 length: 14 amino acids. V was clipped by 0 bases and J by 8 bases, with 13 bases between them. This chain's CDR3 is CATSRDLGAGGYTF. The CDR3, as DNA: TGTGCCACCAGCAGAGATCTTGGGGCGGGAGGCTACACCTTC.

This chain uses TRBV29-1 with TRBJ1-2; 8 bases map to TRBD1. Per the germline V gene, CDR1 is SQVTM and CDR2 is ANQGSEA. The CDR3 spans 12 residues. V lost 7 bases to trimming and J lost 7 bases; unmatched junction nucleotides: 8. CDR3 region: CSEGQGGFGYTF. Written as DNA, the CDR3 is TGCAGCGAAGGACAGGGTGGGTTTGGCTACACCTTC.

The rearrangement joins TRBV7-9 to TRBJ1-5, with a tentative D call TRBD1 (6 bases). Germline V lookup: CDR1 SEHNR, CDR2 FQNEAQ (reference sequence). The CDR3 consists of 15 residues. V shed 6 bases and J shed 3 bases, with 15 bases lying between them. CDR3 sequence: CASSSQGGVNQPQHF. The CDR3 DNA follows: TGTGCCAGCAGTTCACAGGGAGGGGTCAATCAGCCCCAGCATTTT. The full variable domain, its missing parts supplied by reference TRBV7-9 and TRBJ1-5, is DTGVSQNPRHKITKRGQNVTFRCDPISEHNRLYWYRQTLGQGPEFLTYFQNEAQLEKSRLLSDRFSAERPKGSFSTLEIQRTEQGDSAMYLCASSSQGGVNQPQHFGDGTRLSIL.

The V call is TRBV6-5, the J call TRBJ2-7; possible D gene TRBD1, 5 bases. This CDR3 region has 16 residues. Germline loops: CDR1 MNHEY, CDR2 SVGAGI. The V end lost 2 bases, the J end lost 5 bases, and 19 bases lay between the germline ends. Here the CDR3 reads CASSYRGQPLLDEQYF. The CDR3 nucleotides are TGTGCCAGCAGTTACCGAGGACAACCCCTTCTTGACGAGCAGTACTTC.

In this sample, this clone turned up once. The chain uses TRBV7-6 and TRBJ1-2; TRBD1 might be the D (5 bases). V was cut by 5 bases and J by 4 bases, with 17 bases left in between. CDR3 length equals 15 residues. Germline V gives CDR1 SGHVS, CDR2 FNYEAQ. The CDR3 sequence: CASSVGVGAFYGYTF. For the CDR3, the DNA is TGTGCCAGCAGCGTAGGAGTAGGGGCCTTCTATGGCTACACCTTC.

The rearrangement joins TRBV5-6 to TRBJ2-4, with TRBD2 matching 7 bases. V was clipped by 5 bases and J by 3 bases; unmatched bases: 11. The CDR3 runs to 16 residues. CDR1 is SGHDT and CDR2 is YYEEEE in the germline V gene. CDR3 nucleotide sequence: TGTGCCAGCAGAAACGCGGGGGAGAGCGGCAAAAACATTCAGTACTTC. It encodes CASRNAGESGKNIQYF.

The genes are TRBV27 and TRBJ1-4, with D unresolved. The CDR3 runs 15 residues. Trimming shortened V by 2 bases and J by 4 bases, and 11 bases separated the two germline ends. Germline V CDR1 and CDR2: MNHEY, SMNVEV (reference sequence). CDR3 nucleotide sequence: TGTGCCAGCAGTTTAGCCCCGGGGAATAATGAAAAACTGTTTTTT. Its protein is CASSLAPGNNEKLFF.

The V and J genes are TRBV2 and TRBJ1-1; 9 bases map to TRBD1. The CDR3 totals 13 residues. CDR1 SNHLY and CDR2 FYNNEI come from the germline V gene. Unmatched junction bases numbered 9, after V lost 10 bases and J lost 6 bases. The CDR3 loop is CATLQGARAEAFF. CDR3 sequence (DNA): TGTGCCACCTTACAGGGGGCGAGGGCTGAAGCTTTCTTT.

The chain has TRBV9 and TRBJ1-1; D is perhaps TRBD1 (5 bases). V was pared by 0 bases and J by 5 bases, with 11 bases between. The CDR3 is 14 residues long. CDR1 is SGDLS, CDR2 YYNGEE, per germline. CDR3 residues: CASSVALGGTEAFF. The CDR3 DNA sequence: TGTGCCAGCAGCGTAGCTCTGGGGGGAACTGAAGCTTTCTTT.

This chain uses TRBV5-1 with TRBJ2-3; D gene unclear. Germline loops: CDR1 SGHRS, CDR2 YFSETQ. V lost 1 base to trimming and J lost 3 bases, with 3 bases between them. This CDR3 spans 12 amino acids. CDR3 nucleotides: TGCGCCAGCAGCTTGCCTACAGATACGCAGTATTTT. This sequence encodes CASSLPTDTQYF.

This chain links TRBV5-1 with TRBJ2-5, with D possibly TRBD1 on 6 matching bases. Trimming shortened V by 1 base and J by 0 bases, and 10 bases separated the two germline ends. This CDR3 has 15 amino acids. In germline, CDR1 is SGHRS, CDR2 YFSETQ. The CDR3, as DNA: TGCGCCAGCAGCTTGACAGGGAACTACCAAGAGACCCAGTACTTC. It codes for CASSLTGNYQETQYF.

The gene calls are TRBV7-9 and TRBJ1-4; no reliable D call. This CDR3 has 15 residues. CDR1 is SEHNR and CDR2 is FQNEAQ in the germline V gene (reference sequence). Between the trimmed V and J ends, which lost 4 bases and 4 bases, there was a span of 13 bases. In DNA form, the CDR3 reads TGTGCCAGCAGCTCTGCCCCCACATATAATGAAAAACTGTTTTTT. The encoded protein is CASSSAPTYNEKLFF.

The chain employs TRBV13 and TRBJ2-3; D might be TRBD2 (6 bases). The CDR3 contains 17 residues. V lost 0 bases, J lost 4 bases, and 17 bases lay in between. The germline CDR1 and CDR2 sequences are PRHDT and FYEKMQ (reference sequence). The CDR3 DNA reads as TGTGCCAGCAGCTTAGGCTCCGGTAGACTAGGGCCAGATACGCAGTATTTT. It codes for CASSLGSGRLGPDTQYF.

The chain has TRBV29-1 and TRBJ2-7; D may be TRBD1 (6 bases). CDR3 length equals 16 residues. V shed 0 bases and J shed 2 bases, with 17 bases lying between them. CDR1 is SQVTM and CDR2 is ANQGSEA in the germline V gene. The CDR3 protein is CSVEDPRSGAPYEQYF. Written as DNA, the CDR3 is TGCAGCGTTGAAGATCCGAGGTCAGGGGCCCCCTACGAGCAGTACTTC.

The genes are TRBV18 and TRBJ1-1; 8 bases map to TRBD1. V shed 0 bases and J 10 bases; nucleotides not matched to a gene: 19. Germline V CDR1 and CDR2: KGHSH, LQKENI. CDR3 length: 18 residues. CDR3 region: CASSPPTLTTGTGKGAFF. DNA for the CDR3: TGTGCCAGCTCACCACCGACCCTCACCACCGGGACAGGTAAAGGAGCTTTCTTT.

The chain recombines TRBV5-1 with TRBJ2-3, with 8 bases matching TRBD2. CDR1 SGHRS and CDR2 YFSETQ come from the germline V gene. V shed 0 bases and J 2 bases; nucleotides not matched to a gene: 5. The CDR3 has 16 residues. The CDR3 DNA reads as TGCGCCAGCAGCTTGGATGGGCGGGGGGCCACAGATACGCAGTATTTT. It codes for CASSLDGRGATDTQYF.

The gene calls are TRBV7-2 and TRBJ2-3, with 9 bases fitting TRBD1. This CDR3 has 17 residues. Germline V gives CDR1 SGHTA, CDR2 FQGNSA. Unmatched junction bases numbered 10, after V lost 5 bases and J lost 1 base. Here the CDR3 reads CASSQLLQGAGTDTQYF. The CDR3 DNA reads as TGTGCCAGCAGCCAACTCCTACAGGGGGCGGGCACAGATACGCAGTATTTT.

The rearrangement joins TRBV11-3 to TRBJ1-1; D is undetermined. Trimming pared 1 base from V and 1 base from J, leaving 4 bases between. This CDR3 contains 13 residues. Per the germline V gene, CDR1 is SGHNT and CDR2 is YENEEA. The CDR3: CASSLAGNTEAFF. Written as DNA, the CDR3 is TGTGCCAGCAGCTTAGCCGGGAACACTGAAGCTTTCTTT.

DNA of the CDR3: TGTGCCAGCAGCACGACCTCCGGACAAAGCTATGGCTACACCTTC. Its protein is CASSTTSGQSYGYTF. The chain combines TRBV7-9 with TRBJ1-2; tentative D call: TRBD1 (5 bases). This CDR3 has 15 amino acids. The germline CDR1 and CDR2 sequences are SEHNR and FQNEAQ (reference sequence). Deletions cut 5 bases from V and 4 bases from J, with 17 bases between.